What follows describes a single T cell receptor beta chain. What it binds is not known. This sample was included in a study of memory CD4+ T cells and cytomegalovirus serostatus. Study details: This sample comes from healthy Belgian adults, 8 to 10 CMV seropositive, approximately 23 seronegative.

Original methodology: After removing out-of-frame reads, millions of distinct TCRbeta sequences remained. The method was immunoSEQ multiplex PCR; TCRdb's version includes in-frame clones alone and lacks a portion of them. That table furnishes V, J and clone size, whereas the DNA furnished D and trimming. The sample carries about 58,000 clones, approximately 82% recorded once. V dropped 5 bases and J dropped 11; count of bases not matched to a gene: 8. There are 14 residues in the CDR3. Germline-derived CDR1 and CDR2 are SGHVS and FQNEAQ. Single viable CD3+CD4+CD8-CD45RO+ cells were sorted as the memory CD4+ T cells. Donors' CMV status reflects serum IgG against pp150, pp28, p38, p52. Findings and limits, study-wide: About two fifths of the roughly 160 known CMV-associated TCRbeta sequences appeared in CD4+ memory.

The material sequenced was memory CD4+ T cells from blood. The sequence derives from an adult in good health and CMV-seronegative. Some clones in this sample may be carry-over from other donors' samples. The gene calls are TRBV7-8 and TRBJ1-4, with 10 positions matching TRBD1. CDR3 in DNA: TGTGCCAGCAGCGAGACAGGGGGCCTGGGGAAACTGTTTTTT. Its translation is CASSETGGLGKLFF. Together with reference TRBV7-8 and TRBJ1-4, the CDR3 gives the full variable domain: GAGVSQSPRYKVAKRGQDVALRCDPISGHVSLFWYQQALGQGPEFLTYFQNEAQLDKSGLPSDRFFAERPEGSVSTLKIQRTQQEDSAVYLCASSETGGLGKLFFGSGTQLSVL.